The next 27 T cell receptor beta chains were all read from a single sample in a study of spatial heterogeneity in lung cancer. The time point was: sample taken at primary tumor resection. TCRdb called the 5' RACE reads again in MiXCR, with one record for every CDR3 protein. The top ten hold roughly 11% of the sample, which has more than 45,000 distinct CDR3 sequences, about 5.8% seen once. Sample: PBMCs, taken at surgery. The origin of the receptors is a male donor with early-stage non-small cell lung cancer.

The gene calls are TRBV12-3 or TRBV12-4 and TRBJ2-1, with D tentatively TRBD2 (6 bases). This CDR3 comprises 15 residues. Trimming cost V 5 bases and J 0 bases, with 11 bases left between them. The DNA for the CDR3 is TGTGCCAGCAGTCCCCCCGGGGGCTCCTACAATGAGCAGTTCTTC. This codes for CASSPPGGSYNEQFF.

Ten or more counts support this clonotype. For the CDR3, the DNA is TGTGCCAGCAGCTTAGATTCCGGGCCTCCCCTAAATACGCAGTATTTT. This translates into CASSLDSGPPLNTQYF. The chain combines TRBV11-3 with TRBJ2-3; D unresolved. Trimming cost V 0 bases and J 7 bases, with 17 bases left between them. CDR1 and CDR2 from the germline V gene are SGHNT and YENEEA. The CDR3 is made up of 16 amino acids. Based on the CDR3 plus reference TRBV11-3 and TRBJ2-3, the full variable domain is EAGVVQSPRYKIIEKKQPVAFWCNPISGHNTLYWYLQNLGQGPELLIRYENEEAVDDSQLPKDRFSAERLKGVDSTLKIQPAELGDSAVYLCASSLDSGPPLNTQYFGPGTRLTVL.

This clonotype turned up a few times. This CDR3 reads CASSLRGLDNSPLHF. The DNA of the CDR3 is TGTGCCAGCAGCTTGAGGGGGCTTGACAATTCACCCCTCCACTTT. V is TRBV5-8 and J is TRBJ1-6, with 7 bases fitting TRBD1. The V and J ends lost 1 base and 7 bases, in that order; junction bases with no gene match: 5. Per the germline V gene, CDR1 is SGHTS and CDR2 is YDEGEE. The CDR3 runs to 15 residues.

This clonotype has a count of ten or more. V usage is TRBV7-2 and J usage is TRBJ1-4, with a tentative D call TRBD1 (5 bases). The germline V gene has CDR1 SGHTA and CDR2 FQGNSA. The length of the CDR3 is 14 residues. The V end lost 2 bases, the J end lost 8 bases, and 12 bases lay between the germline ends. CDR3 DNA: TGTGCCAGCAGCTTACGTAGGGGCAGGGAAAAACTGTTTTTT. Its protein product is CASSLRRGREKLFF.

This clonotype has ten or more counts. The genes are TRBV11-2 and TRBJ2-2; D remains ambiguous. The ends were cut back, 8 bases at V and 7 bases at J, with 14 bases in the middle. From germline, CDR1 is SGHAT and CDR2 FQNNGV. The CDR3 is 13 amino acids. The CDR3, as DNA: TGTGCCAGCTGCCGAAATCGTGGCGGGGAGCTGTTTTTT. This sequence encodes CASCRNRGGELFF.

In its sample, this clonotype was seen many times. The chain couples TRBV7-8 to TRBJ2-5; TRBD2 matches at 16 bases. V was pared by 1 base and J by 5 bases, with 7 bases of the junction left unmatched. The CDR3 runs to 18 residues. Germline V gene data show CDR1 as SGHVS and CDR2 as FQNEAQ. The CDR3 region is CASSLGGLAGGLGETQYF. The DNA for the CDR3 is TGTGCCAGCAGCTTAGGGGGACTAGCGGGAGGGCTCGGCGAGACCCAGTACTTC.

This clonotype was seen many times. The V call is TRBV29-1, the J call TRBJ1-2; 9 bases map to TRBD1. The CDR3 extends over 13 amino acids. Trimming removed 6 bases from V and 4 bases from J; junction bases left unmatched: 6. Germline assignment: CDR1 SQVTM and CDR2 ANQGSEA. The CDR3 loop is CSVVTGGSYGYTF. The CDR3 coding sequence is TGCAGCGTGGTCACAGGGGGCTCCTATGGCTACACCTTC.

The table lists this clonotype with many counts. This chain uses TRBV29-1 with TRBJ1-2, with 8 bases fitting TRBD1. This CDR3 region has 11 residues. The germline V gene encodes CDR1 SQVTM and CDR2 ANQGSEA. V trimming: 5 bases; J trimming: 7 bases; junction bases outside the gene matches: 3. CDR3 nucleotides: TGCAGCGTTCGAACAGGGGGTGGCTACACCTTC. Its translation is CSVRTGGGYTF.

This clonotype appeared many times. This chain uses TRBV7-2 with TRBJ2-5; maybe TRBD1 (7 bases). CDR3 size: 12 residues. Germline assignment: CDR1 SGHTA and CDR2 FQGNSA. V shed 6 bases and J shed 4 bases, with 9 bases lying between them. CDR3 bases: TGTGCCAGCAGGCGGGACAGAGAGACCCAGTACTTC. Translation: CASRRDRETQYF.

This clonotype occurred many times. The rearrangement uses TRBV27 and TRBJ2-3; D unclear. The CDR3 length is 13 residues. The germline V gene has CDR1 MNHEY and CDR2 SMNVEV (reference sequence). Trimming left V 10 bases short and J 3 bases short, with 14 bases between. CDR3 bases: TGTGCCATCAGGCTCTCCGGGACAGATACGCAGTATTTT. Its protein is CAIRLSGTDTQYF.

The chain combines TRBV10-3 with TRBJ2-1, with D perhaps TRBD2 (7 bases). Trimming removed 6 bases from V and 9 bases from J, with 12 bases in between. This CDR3 has 12 amino acids. Germline V gene lookup returns CDR1 ENHRY and CDR2 SYGVKD. CDR3 coding DNA: TGTGCCATCAGGTGGGAGGGGGGTGAGCAGTTCTTC. Translating it yields CAIRWEGGEQFF.

In its sample, this clonotype was seen many times. The chain couples TRBV20-1 to TRBJ2-3; D gene unclear. V lost 2 bases and J lost 4, with 4 bases in between. CDR3 length: 11 amino acids. Per germline, CDR1 DFQATT and CDR2 SNEGSKA (reference sequence). The CDR3 loop is CSARIADTQYF. The CDR3, as DNA: TGCAGTGCTAGAATCGCAGATACGCAGTATTTT.

This clonotype was counted at least ten times. J is TRBJ1-3 and V is TRBV27; weak D call: TRBD1 (6 bases). Trimming cost V 2 bases and J 4 bases, with 9 bases left between them. CDR3 length: 14 amino acids. The germline gives CDR1 MNHEY, CDR2 SMNVEV (reference sequence). The CDR3 is CASSLQGSGNTIYF. The CDR3 nucleotides are TGTGCCAGCAGTTTACAGGGGTCAGGAAACACCATATATTTT.

This clonotype was detected many times. The genes are TRBV4-3 and TRBJ2-6; no clear D gene. CDR1 and CDR2 from the germline V gene are LGHNA and YSLEER. The CDR3 covers 13 residues. V dropped 3 bases and J dropped 8 bases, with 8 bases sitting between them. CDR3 protein: CASSQAVSNVLTF. Here the CDR3 DNA reads TGCGCCAGCAGCCAGGCTGTTTCCAACGTCCTGACTTTC.

There are many counts of this clonotype. The CDR3 DNA follows: TGTGCCAGCAGTTTTCAGGACAGCAATCAGCCCCAGCATTTT. It translates to CASSFQDSNQPQHF. The V gene is TRBV12-3 or TRBV12-4, the J gene TRBJ1-5; D is unclear. This CDR3 has 14 amino acids. V shed 3 bases and J shed 1 base, with 7 bases lying between them.

This clonotype was recorded many times. V and J are TRBV6-5 and TRBJ2-7; 10 bases match TRBD2. With 2 bases clipped from V and 4 bases from J, the junction kept 5 bases outside the gene matches. Germline lookup yields CDR1 MNHEY and CDR2 SVGAGI. The CDR3 covers 15 residues. This chain's CDR3 is CASSYTAGGTYEQYF. CDR3 DNA sequence: TGTGCCAGCAGTTACACAGCGGGAGGGACGTACGAGCAGTACTTC.

This clonotype showed up many times. The chain uses TRBV19 and TRBJ2-7; 9 nucleotides line up with TRBD2. The CDR3 has 14 residues. Germline V lookup: CDR1 LNHDA, CDR2 SQIVND (reference sequence). The junction had 5 bases not matched to a gene; V was cut back by 3 bases and J by 5 bases. The CDR3 DNA reads as TGTGCCAGTAGTATCGCCCTAGCGGGAAACGAGCAGTACTTC. Protein sequence: CASSIALAGNEQYF.

At least ten counts were recorded for this clonotype. J is TRBJ2-2 and V is TRBV7-2; D not certain. V was pared by 5 bases and J by 7 bases, with 20 bases between. The CDR3 has 16 amino acids. CDR1 SGHTA and CDR2 FQGNSA come from the germline V gene. The CDR3 nucleotides are TGTGCCAGCAGCCCCCCCGGAGCCCGAGGAGACGGGGAGCTGTTTTTT. Translating it yields CASSPPGARGDGELFF.

This clonotype was observed many times. V usage is TRBV7-9 and J usage is TRBJ2-1; 11 bases match TRBD2. Germline trimming cut 5 bases from V and 7 bases from J; bases unmatched to any gene: 7. Per germline, CDR1 SEHNR and CDR2 FQNEAQ (reference sequence). The CDR3 is 15 residues long. DNA of the CDR3: TGTGCCAGCAGCCCCCCGGGACTAGCGGTGAATGAGCAGTTCTTC. Amino acid sequence: CASSPPGLAVNEQFF.

In its sample, this clonotype was seen once. This may come from a read error, since a much larger clone is one base off. The rearrangement links TRBV4-1 to TRBJ2-5, with D possibly TRBD1 on 6 matching bases. Germline CDR1 is MGHRA and CDR2 is YSYEKL. The CDR3 has 14 amino acids. The CDR3: CASSPPQGQETQHF. The DNA for the CDR3 is TGCGCCAGCAGCCCCCCACAGGGCCAAGAGACCCAGCACTTC.

This clonotype was detected many times. V gene TRBV5-1 combines with J gene TRBJ2-2; the match to TRBD2 covers 10 bases. CDR1 is SGHRS, CDR2 YFSETQ, per germline. V shed 3 bases, J shed 3 bases, and the junction held 8 bases outside the gene matches. The CDR3 contains 17 residues. CDR3 DNA: TGCGCCAGCAGCTGGGTTTTGCTAGCGGGAGACACCGGGGAGCTGTTTTTT. This sequence encodes CASSWVLLAGDTGELFF. Variable domain in full (rest from reference TRBV5-1 and TRBJ2-2): KAGVTQTPRYLIKTRGQQVTLSCSPISGHRSVSWYQQTPGQGLQFLFEYFSETQRNKGNFPGRFSGRQFSNSRSEMNVSTLELGDSALYLCASSWVLLAGDTGELFFGEGSRLTVL.

This clonotype was seen ten or more times. The chain employs TRBV18 and TRBJ1-1, with D unresolved. The CDR3 runs 14 residues. Trimming pared 2 bases from V and 3 bases from J, leaving 10 bases between. CDR1 is KGHSH and CDR2 is LQKENI in the germline V gene. The CDR3 DNA reads as TGTGCCAGCTCACCAAGCGGAACCGACACTGAAGCTTTCTTT. Translated, it gives CASSPSGTDTEAFF.

This clonotype occurred many times. CDR3 in DNA: TGTGCCAGCAGTAAAGGGACTACCCTCTCCTACGAGCAGTACTTC. It codes for CASSKGTTLSYEQYF. The chain links TRBV28 to TRBJ2-7; TRBD2 agrees at 7 bases. The CDR3 contains 15 residues. CDR1 is MDHEN and CDR2 is SYDVKM in the germline V gene. With 5 bases clipped from V and 0 bases from J, the junction kept 7 bases outside the gene matches. The full variable domain, with the rest looked up from reference TRBV28 and TRBJ2-7, is DVKVTQSSRYLVKRTGEKVFLECVQDMDHENMFWYRQDPGLGLRLIYFSYDVKMKEKGDIPEGYSVSREKKERFSLILESASTNQTSMYLCASSKGTTLSYEQYFGPGTRLTVT.

Ten or more counts support this clonotype. The chain joins TRBV27 to TRBJ2-2; 10 bases line up with TRBD1. The CDR3 runs to 16 residues. Germline CDR1 reads MNHEY; CDR2 reads SMNVEV (reference sequence). The trim removed 2 bases at V and 4 bases at J, leaving 4 bases unmatched. In DNA form, the CDR3 reads TGTGCCAGCAGTTTAAGAGGACAGGGGGGCACCGGGGAGCTGTTTTTT. Its protein product is CASSLRGQGGTGELFF.

This clonotype was recorded many times. The chain is built from TRBV12-3 or TRBV12-4 and TRBJ1-1; D is perhaps TRBD1 (5 bases). The CDR3 spans 13 residues. V was shortened by 1 base and J by 8 bases, with 11 bases between the two germline ends. The CDR3 region is CASSLVGGSEAFF. CDR3 coding DNA: TGTGCCAGCAGTTTAGTTGGGGGATCCGAAGCTTTCTTT.

This clonotype was observed at least ten times. The chain combines TRBV5-1 with TRBJ2-3; 8 nucleotides agree with TRBD2. V shed 6 bases and J 0 bases; nucleotides not matched to a gene: 3. The CDR3 runs to 14 residues. Germline lookup yields CDR1 SGHRS and CDR2 YFSETQ. CDR3 sequence reads: CASTPSGSTDTQYF. The CDR3 DNA sequence: TGCGCCAGCACCCCTAGCGGGAGCACAGATACGCAGTATTTT.

The V call is TRBV29-1, the J call TRBJ2-7, with 12 bases aligning to TRBD2. This CDR3 has 15 residues. The germline V gene has CDR1 SQVTM and CDR2 ANQGSEA. The V gene end was trimmed by 4 bases and the J gene end by 6 bases; junction bases not matched to a gene: 10. CDR3 region: CSVVGLAGGASEQYF. In nucleotides, the CDR3 is TGCAGCGTTGTCGGGCTAGCGGGAGGGGCCTCCGAGCAGTACTTC.